In its sample, the clone carrying this T cell receptor beta chain was seen many times. The germline V gene encodes CDR1 LGHDT and CDR2 YNNKEL (reference sequence). There are 11 residues in the CDR3. Trimming cost V 2 bases and J 8 bases, with 6 bases left between them. This sample is drawn from a study of identical twins. A universal primer site was incorporated via template switching, and the cDNA contained unique molecular identifiers. TCRdb re-analysed the 5' RACE reads in MiXCR, keeping a single row per CDR3 protein. The sample carries more than 1.5 million distinct CDR3 sequences, about 32% recorded once.

The V and J genes are TRBV3-1 and TRBJ1-2; D unresolved. This sequence was found in a newborn girl in good health. The sequencing sample was made of cord blood. The CDR3 region is CASSQSSGYTF. As DNA, the CDR3 is TGTGCCAGCAGCCAATCTTCCGGCTACACCTTC.